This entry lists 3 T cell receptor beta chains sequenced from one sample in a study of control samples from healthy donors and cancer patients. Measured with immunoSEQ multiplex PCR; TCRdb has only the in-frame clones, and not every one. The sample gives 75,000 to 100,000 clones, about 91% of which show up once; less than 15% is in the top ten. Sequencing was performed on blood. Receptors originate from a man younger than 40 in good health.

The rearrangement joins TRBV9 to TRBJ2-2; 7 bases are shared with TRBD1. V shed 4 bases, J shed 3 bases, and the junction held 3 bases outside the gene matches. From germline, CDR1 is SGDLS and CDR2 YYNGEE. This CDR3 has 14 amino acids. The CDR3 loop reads CASSRQGDTGELFF. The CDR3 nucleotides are TGTGCCAGCAGCCGACAGGGTGACACCGGGGAGCTGTTTTTT.

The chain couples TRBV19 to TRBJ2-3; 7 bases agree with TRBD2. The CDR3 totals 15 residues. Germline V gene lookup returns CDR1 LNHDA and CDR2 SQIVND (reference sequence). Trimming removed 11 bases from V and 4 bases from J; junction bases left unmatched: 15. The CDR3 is CAAALDGRSADTQYF. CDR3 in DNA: TGTGCCGCAGCTTTGGACGGGAGGAGCGCAGATACGCAGTATTTT. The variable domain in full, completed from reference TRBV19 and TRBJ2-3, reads DGGITQSPKYLFRKEGQNVTLSCEQNLNHDAMYWYRQDPGQGLRLIYYSQIVNDFQKGDIAEGYSVSREKKESFPLTVTSAQKNPTAFYLCAAALDGRSADTQYFGPGTRLTVL.

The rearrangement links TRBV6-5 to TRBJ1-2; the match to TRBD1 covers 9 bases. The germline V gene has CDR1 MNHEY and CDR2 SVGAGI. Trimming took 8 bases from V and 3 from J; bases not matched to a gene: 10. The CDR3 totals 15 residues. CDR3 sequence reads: CASGDRVFSYYGYTF. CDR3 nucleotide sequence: TGTGCCAGCGGGGACAGGGTATTTTCTTACTATGGCTACACCTTC.